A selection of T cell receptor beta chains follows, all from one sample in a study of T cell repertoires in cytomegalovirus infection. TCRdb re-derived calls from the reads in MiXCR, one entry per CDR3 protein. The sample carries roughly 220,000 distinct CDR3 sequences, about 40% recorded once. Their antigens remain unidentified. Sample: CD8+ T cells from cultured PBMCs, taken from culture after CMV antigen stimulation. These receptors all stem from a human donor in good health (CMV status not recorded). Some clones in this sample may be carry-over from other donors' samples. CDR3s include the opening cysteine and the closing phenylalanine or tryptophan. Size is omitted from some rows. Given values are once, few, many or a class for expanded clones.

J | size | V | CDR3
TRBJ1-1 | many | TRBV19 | CASNGGFMNTEAFF
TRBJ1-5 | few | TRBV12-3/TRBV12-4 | CASSSFRRGNQPQHF
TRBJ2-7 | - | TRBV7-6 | CASSPRHRVSGRDEQYF
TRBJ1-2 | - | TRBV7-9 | CASSLARTGLNYGYTF
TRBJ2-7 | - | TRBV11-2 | CASSPVDRSSEQYF
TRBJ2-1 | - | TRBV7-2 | CASSSTPQRGGPYNEQFF
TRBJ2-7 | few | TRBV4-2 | CASSQDWGPSGVYF
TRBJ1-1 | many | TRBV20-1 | CSARGTGRVNTEAFF
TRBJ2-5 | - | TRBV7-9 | CASSLGGPELYQETQYF
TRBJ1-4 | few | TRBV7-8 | CASSSGQGGKLFF
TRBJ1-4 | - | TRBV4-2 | CASSQEEERSEEKLFF
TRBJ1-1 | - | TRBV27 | CASSLSLGGTEAFF
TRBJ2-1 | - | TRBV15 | CATTDGLAGGNNEQFF
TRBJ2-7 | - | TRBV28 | CASSLQDPLLDEQYF
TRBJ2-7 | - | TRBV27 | CASSSGLAEISYEQYF
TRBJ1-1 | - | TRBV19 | CASTPGQANTEAFF
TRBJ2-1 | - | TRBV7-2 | CASTPLAYEQFF
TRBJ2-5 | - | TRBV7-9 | CASSLPFRLTETQYF
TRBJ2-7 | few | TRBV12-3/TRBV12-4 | CASSLYGGEQYF
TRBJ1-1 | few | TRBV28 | CASRGGLFRRTEAFF
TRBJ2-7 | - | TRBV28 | CASSSLAGGLAEQYF
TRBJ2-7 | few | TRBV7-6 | CASSLASGSPGLYEQYF
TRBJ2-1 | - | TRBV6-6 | CASSLEAEYSYNEQFF
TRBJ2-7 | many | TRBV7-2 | CASSFSDYTDEQYF
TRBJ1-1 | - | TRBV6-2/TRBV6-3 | CASSYGHLNTEAFF
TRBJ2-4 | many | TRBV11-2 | CASSLYMTGAKNIQYF
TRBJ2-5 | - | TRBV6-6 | CASSQGAGGGETQYF
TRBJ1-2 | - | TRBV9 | CASSVERITGGTYGYTF
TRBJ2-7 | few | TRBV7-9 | CASSPTGVPYEQYF
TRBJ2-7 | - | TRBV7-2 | CASSLGGGRTYEQYF
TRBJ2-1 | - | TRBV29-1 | CSVQGLAGASSYNEQFF
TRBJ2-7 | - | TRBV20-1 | CSASHYEQYF
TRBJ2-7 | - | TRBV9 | CASSGGTGVDEQYF
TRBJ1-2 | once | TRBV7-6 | CASSLFDGADGYTF
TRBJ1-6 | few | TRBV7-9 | CASRDRERASPLHF
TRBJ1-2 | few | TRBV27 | CATLGQGGMGYGYTF
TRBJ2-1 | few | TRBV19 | CASSSLGRGSSSYNEQFF
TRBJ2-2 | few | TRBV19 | CASSPPGTGDTGELFF
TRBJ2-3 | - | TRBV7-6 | CASSDGITDTQYF
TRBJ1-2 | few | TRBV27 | CASSPSGLYGYTF
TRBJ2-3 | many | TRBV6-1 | CASVGLTTSTDTQYF
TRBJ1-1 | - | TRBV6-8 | CASSYAGEAFF
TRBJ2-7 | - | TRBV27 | CASSLGQGVGEQYF
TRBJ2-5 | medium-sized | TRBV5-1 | CASRRDRETQYF
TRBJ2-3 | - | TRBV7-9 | CASSASEKSTDTQYF